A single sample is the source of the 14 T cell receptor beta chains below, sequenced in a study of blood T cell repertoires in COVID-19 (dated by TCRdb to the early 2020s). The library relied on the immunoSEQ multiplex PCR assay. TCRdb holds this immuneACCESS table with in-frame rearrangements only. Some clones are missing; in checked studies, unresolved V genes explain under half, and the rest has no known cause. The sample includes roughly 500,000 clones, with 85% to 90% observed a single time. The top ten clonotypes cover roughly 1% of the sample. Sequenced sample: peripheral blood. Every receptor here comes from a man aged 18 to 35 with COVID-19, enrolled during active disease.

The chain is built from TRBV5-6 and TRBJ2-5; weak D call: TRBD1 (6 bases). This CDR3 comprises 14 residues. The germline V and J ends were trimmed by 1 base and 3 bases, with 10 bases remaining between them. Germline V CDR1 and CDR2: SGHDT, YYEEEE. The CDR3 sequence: CASSLTRTEETQYF. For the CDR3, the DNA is TGTGCCAGCAGCTTGACCCGGACAGAAGAGACCCAGTACTTC.

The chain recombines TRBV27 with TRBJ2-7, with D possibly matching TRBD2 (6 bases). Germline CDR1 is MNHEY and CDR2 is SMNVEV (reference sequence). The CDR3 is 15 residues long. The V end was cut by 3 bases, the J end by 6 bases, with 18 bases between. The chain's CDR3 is CASSFSGRGSSEQYF. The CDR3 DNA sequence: TGTGCCAGCAGTTTCTCGGGACGGGGGTCTAGCGAGCAGTACTTC.

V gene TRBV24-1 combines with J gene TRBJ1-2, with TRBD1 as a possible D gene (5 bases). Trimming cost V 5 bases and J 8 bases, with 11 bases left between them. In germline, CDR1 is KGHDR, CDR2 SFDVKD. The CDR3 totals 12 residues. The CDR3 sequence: CATSGGRDGYTF. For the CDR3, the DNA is TGTGCCACCAGTGGTGGGAGGGACGGCTACACCTTC.

In DNA form, the CDR3 reads TGTGCCAGCAGCTGGTCCGCCAGGGGGAACACTGAAGCTTTCTTT. It encodes CASSWSARGNTEAFF. The V gene is TRBV7-2, the J gene TRBJ1-1; TRBD1 is a possible D gene (6 bases). Germline V gives CDR1 SGHTA, CDR2 FQGNSA. Trimming removed 4 bases from V and 1 base from J, with 13 bases in between. The CDR3 has 15 residues.

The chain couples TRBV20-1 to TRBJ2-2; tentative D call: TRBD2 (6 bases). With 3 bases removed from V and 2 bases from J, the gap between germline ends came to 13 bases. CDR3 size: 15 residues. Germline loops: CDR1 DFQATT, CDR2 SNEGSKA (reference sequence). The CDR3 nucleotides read TGCAGTGCTAGTGGGAGCGGGTCCAACACCGGGGAGCTGTTTTTT. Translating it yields CSASGSGSNTGELFF.

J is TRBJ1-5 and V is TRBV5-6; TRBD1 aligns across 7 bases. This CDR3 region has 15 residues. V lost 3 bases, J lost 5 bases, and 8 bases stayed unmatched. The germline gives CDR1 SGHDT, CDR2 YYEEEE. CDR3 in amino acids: CASSSQDRSHQPQHF. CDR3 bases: TGTGCCAGCAGCTCTCAGGACAGGTCCCATCAGCCCCAGCATTTT.

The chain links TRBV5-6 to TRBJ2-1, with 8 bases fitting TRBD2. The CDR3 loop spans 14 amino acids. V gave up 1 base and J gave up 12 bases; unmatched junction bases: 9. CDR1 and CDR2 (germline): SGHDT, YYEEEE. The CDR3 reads CASSLMERGRGQFF. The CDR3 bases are TGTGCCAGCAGCTTGATGGAGCGGGGGCGTGGGCAGTTCTTC.

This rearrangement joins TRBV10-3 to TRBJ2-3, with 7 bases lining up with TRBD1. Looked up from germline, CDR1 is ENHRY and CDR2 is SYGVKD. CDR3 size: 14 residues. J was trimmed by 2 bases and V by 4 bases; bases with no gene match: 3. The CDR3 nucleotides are TGTGCCATCAGTGGACAGGGCGACACAGATACGCAGTATTTT. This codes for CAISGQGDTDTQYF.

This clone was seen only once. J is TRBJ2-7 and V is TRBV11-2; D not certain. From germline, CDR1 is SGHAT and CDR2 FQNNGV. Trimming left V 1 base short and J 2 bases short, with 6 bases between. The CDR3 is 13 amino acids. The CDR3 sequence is CASSLGVTYEQYF. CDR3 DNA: TGTGCCAGCAGCTTAGGCGTGACCTACGAGCAGTACTTC.

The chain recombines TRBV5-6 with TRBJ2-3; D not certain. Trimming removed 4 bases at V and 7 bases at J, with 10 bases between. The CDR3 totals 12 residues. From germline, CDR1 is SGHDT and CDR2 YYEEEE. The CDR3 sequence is CASSVAYNTQYF. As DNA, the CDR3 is TGTGCCAGCAGCGTGGCGTATAATACGCAGTATTTT.

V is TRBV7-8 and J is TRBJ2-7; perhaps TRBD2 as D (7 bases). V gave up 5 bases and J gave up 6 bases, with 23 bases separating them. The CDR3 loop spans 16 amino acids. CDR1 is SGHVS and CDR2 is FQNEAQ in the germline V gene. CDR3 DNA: TGTGCCAGCAGCCCAGCGGTCAGGGGACTACCCTCCGAGCAGTACTTC. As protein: CASSPAVRGLPSEQYF.

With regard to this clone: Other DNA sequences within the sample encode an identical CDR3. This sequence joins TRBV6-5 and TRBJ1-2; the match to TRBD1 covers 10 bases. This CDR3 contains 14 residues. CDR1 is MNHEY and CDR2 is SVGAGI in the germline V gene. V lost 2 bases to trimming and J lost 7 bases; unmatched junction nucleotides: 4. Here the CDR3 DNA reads TGTGCCAGCAGTTACCGACAGGGGGCGGGTGGCTACACCTTC. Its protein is CASSYRQGAGGYTF.

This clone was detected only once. CDR3 sequence reads: CASSIEGDSSYNEQFF. The DNA for the CDR3 is TGTGCCAGTAGTATAGAGGGGGACAGCTCCTACAATGAGCAGTTCTTC. The J gene is TRBJ2-1, the V gene TRBV19, with 7 bases identical to TRBD1. After removal of 0 bases from V and 0 bases from J, the junction contained 2 bases not matched to a gene. Per germline, CDR1 LNHDA and CDR2 SQIVND (reference sequence). The CDR3 spans 16 residues.

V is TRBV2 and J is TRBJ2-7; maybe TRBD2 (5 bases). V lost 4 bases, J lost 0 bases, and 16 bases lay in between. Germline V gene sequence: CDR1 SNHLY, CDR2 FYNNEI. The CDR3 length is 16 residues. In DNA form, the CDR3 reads TGTGCCAGCAGTGGAATTTTAATAGGGAGCTCCTACGAGCAGTACTTC. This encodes CASSGILIGSSYEQYF.